This entry describes one T cell receptor (beta chain). As yet, its antigen is unknown. TCRdb's table, derived via immunoSEQ multiplex PCR, lists solely in-frame clones and lacks some. The table has 100,000 to 150,000 clones, 88% seen once. The data were obtained in a study of T cell responses to AZD1222 COVID-19 vaccine. The ends were cut back, 2 bases at V and 0 bases at J, with 11 bases in the middle. The CDR3 covers 15 residues. Germline V gives CDR1 MNHNS, CDR2 SASEGT. General study findings and limits: Only six individuals given AZD1222 were seropositive at baseline. Clonal diversity may have been underestimated, and the donors were mostly white British, with more females than males.

J is TRBJ2-7 and V is TRBV6-1; D might be TRBD1 (6 bases). The sequence derives from an adult in good health. This specimen consisted of peripheral blood, obtained on day 0 of AZD1222 vaccination. The CDR3 loop reads CASSEPQGSSYEQYF. CDR3 DNA sequence: TGTGCCAGCAGTGAACCCCAGGGGAGCTCCTACGAGCAGTACTTC.